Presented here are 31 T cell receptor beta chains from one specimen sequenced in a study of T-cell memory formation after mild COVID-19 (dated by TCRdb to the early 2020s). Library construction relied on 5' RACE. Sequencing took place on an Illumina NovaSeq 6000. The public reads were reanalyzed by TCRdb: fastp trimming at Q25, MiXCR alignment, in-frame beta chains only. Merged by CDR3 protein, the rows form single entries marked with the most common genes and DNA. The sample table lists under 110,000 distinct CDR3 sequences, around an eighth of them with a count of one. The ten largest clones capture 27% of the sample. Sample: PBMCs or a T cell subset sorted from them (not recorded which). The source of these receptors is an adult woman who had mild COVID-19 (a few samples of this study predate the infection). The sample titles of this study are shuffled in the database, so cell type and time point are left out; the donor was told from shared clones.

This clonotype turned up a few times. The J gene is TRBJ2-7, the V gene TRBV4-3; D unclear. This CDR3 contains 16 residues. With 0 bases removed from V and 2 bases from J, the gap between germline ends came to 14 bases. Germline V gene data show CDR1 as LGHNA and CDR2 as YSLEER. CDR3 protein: CASSQDLSSRPYEQYF. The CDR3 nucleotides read TGCGCCAGCAGCCAAGATCTATCGTCCAGACCCTACGAGCAGTACTTC.

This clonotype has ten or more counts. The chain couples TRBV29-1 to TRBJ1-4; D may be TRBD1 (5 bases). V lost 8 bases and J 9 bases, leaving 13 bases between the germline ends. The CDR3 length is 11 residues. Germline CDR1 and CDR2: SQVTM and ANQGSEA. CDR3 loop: CSQGASKKLFF. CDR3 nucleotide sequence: TGCAGCCAGGGAGCAAGCAAAAAACTGTTTTTT.

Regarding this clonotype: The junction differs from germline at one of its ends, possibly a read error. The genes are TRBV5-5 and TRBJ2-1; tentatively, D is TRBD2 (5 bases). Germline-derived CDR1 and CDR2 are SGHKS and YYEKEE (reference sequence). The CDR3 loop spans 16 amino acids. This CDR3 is CASSLSGENPYTEQFF. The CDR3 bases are TGTGCCAGCAGCCTCTCCGGGGAGAATCCCTACACTGAGCAGTTCTTC.

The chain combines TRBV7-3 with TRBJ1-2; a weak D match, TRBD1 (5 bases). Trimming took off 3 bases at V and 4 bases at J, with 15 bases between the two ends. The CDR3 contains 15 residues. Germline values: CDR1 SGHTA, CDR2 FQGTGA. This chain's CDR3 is CASSFVAGDLYGYTF. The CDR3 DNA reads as TGTGCCAGCAGCTTCGTCGCGGGGGACCTCTATGGCTACACCTTC.

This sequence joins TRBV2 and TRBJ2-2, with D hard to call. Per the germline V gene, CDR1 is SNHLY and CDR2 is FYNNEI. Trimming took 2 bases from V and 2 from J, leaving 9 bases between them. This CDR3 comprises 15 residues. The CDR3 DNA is TGTGCCAGCAGTGAAAATCGAGTAAACACCGGGGAGCTGTTTTTT. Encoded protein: CASSENRVNTGELFF.

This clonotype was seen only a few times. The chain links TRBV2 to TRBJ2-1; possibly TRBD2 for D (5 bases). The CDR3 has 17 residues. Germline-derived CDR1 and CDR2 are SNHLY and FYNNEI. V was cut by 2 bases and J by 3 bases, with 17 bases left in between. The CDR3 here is CASSERGAVNVYNEQFF. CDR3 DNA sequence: TGTGCCAGCAGTGAACGGGGAGCGGTCAACGTCTACAATGAGCAGTTCTTC.

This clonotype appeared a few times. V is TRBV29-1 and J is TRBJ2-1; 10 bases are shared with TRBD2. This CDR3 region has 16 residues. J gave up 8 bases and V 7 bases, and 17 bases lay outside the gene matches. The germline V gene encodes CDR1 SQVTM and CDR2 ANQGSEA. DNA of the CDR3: TGCAGCGCCCTAGACGAGCGGGAGGGTTGGTTAGATGAGCAGTTCTTC. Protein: CSALDEREGWLDEQFF.

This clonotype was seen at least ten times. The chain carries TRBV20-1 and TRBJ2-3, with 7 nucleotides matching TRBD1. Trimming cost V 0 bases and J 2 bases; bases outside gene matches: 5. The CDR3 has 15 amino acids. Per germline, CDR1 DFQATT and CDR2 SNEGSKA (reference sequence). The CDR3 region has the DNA TGCAGTGCTAGAGAGGCAGGGGGATACACAGATACGCAGTATTTT. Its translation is CSAREAGGYTDTQYF.

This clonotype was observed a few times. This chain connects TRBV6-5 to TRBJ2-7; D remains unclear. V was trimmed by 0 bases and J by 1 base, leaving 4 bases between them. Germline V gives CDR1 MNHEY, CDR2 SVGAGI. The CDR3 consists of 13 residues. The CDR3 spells CASSYSRSYEQYF. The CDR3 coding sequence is TGTGCCAGCAGTTACTCCAGATCCTACGAGCAGTACTTC.

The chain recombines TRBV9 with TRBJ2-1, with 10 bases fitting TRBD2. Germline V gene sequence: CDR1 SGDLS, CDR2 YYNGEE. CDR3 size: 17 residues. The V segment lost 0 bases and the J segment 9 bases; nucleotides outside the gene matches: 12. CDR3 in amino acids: CASSVGASGGAPGEQFF. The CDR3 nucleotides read TGTGCCAGCAGCGTAGGGGCTAGCGGGGGTGCACCCGGTGAGCAGTTCTTC.

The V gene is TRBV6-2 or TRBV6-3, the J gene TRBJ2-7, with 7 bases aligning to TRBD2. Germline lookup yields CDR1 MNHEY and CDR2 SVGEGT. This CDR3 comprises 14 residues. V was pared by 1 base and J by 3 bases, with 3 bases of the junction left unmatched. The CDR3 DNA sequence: TGTGCCAGCAGTTACTTGACGGGGGGCTACGAGCAGTACTTC. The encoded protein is CASSYLTGGYEQYF.

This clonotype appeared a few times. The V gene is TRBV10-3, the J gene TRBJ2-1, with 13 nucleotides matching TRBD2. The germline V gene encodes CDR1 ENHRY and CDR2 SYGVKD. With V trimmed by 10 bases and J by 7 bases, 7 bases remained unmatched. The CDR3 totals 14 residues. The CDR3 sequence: CASGGTSGINEQFF. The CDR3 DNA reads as TGTGCCAGTGGCGGGACTAGCGGGATAAATGAGCAGTTCTTC.

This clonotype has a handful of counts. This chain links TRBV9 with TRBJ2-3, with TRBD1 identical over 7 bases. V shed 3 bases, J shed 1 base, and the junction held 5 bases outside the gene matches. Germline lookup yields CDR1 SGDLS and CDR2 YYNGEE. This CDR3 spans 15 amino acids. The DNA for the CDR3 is TGTGCCAGCAGCGAACAGGGGTTAGGCACAGATACGCAGTATTTT. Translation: CASSEQGLGTDTQYF.

Here the CDR3 DNA reads TGTGCCAGCAGTGACAGTGCTATTAATCAGCCCCAGCATTTT. Its translation is CASSDSAINQPQHF. The chain employs TRBV6-2 or TRBV6-3 and TRBJ1-5, with a possible D match to TRBD1 (5 bases). Germline CDR1 reads MNHEY; CDR2 reads SVGEGT. The CDR3 contains 14 residues. Trimming took off 5 bases at V and 4 bases at J, with 12 bases between the two ends.

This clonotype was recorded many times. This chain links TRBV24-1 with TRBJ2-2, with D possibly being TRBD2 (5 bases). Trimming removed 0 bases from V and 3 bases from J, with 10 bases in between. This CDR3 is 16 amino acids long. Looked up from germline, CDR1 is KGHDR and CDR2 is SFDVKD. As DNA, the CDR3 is TGTGCCACCAGTGATTTGGGATCGGGGTACACCGGGGAGCTGTTTTTT. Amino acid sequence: CATSDLGSGYTGELFF.

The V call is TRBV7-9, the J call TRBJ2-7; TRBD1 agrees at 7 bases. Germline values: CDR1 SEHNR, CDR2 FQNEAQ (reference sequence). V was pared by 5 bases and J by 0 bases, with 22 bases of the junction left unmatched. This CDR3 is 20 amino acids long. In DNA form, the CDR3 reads TGTGCCAGCAGCACAACACCCCGGACCGACAGGGCTTTCGACTCCTACGAGCAGTACTTC. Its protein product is CASSTTPRTDRAFDSYEQYF.

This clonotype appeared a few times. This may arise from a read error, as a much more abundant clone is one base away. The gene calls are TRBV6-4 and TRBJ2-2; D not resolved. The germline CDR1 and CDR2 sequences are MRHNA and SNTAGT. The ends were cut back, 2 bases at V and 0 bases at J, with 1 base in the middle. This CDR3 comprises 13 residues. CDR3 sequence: CASSDTNTGELFF. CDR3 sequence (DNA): TGTGCCAGCAGTGACACGAACACCGGGGAGCTGTTTTTT.

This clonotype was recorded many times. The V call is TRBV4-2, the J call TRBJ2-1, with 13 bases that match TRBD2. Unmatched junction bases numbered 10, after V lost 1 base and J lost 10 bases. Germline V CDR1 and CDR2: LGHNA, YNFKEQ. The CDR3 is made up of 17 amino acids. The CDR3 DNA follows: TGTGCCAGCAGCCAAGCTCTTCGACTAGCGGGAGGTCTGGAGCAGTTCTTC. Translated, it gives CASSQALRLAGGLEQFF.

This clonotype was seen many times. CDR3 residues: CASSYPRGGANTGELFF. CDR3 nucleotides: TGTGCCAGCAGTTACCCTAGGGGAGGAGCTAACACCGGGGAGCTGTTTTTT. The chain links TRBV6-5 to TRBJ2-2, with a tentative D call TRBD2 (6 bases). The germline V and J ends were trimmed by 2 bases and 2 bases, with 15 bases remaining between them. The germline CDR1 and CDR2 sequences are MNHEY and SVGAGI. The CDR3 length is 17 residues.

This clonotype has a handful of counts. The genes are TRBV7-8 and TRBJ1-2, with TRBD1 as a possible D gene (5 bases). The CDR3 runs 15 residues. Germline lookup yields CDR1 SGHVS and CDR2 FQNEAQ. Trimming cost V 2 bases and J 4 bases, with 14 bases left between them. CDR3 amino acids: CASSLRARAFYGYTF. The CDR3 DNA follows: TGTGCCAGCAGCTTAAGGGCCAGGGCGTTCTATGGCTACACCTTC.

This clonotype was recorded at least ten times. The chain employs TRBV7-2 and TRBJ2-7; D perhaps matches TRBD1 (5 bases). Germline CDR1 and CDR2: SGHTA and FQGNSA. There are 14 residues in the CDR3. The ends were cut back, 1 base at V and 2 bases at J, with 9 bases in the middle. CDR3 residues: CASSLVLTAYEQYF. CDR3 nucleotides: TGTGCCAGCAGCTTAGTGCTGACAGCCTACGAGCAGTACTTC.

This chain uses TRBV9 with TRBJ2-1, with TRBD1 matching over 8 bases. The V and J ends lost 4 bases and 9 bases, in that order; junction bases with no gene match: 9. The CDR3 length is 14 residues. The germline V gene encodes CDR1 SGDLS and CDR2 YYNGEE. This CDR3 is CASSPPDRVGEQFF. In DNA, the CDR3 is TGTGCCAGCAGCCCACCGGACAGGGTTGGTGAGCAGTTCTTC.

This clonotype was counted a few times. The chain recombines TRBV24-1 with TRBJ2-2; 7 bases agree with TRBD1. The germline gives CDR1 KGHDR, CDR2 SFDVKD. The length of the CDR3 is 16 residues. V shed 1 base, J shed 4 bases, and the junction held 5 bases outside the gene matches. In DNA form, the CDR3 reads TGTGCCACCAGTGATTTCAAGGGGGCCGGCACCGGGGAGCTGTTTTTT. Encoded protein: CATSDFKGAGTGELFF.

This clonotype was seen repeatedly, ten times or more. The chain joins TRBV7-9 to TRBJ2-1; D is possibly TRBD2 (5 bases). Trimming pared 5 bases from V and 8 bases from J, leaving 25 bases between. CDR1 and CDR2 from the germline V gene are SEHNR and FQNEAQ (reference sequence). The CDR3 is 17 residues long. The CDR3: CASSPPAGVTASDEQFF. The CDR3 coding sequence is TGTGCCAGCAGCCCTCCCGCGGGCGTCACGGCTTCCGATGAGCAGTTCTTC. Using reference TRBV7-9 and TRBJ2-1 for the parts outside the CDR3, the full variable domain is DTGVSQNPRHKITKRGQNVTFRCDPISEHNRLYWYRQTLGQGPEFLTYFQNEAQLEKSRLLSDRFSAERPKGSFSTLEIQRTEQGDSAMYLCASSPPAGVTASDEQFFGPGTRLTVL.

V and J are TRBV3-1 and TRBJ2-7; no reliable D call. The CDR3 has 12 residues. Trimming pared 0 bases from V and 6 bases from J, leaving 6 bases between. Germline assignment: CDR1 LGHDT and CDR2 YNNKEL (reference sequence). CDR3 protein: CASSQDPLEQYF. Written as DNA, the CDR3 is TGTGCCAGCAGCCAAGATCCCCTCGAGCAGTACTTC.

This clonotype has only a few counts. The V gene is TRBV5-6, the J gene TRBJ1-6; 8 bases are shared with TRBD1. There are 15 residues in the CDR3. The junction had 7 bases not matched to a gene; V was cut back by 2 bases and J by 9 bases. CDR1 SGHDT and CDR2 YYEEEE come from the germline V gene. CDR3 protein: CASSLDRGSGSPLHF. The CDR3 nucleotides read TGTGCCAGCAGCTTAGACAGGGGATCGGGTTCACCCCTCCACTTT.

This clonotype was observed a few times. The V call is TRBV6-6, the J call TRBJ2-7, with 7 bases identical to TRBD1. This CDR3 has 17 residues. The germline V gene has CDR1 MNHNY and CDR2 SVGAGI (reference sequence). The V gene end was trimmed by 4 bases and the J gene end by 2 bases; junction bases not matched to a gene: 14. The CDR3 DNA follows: TGTGCCAGCAGTTCTCCACTTCCGGGACAGCGGACCTACGAGCAGTACTTC. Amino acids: CASSSPLPGQRTYEQYF.

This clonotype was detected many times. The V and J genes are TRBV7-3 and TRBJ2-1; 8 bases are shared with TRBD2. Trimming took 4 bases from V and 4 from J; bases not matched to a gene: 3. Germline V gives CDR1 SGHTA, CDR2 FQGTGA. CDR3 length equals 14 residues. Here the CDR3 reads CASSSVAGYNEQFF. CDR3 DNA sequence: TGTGCCAGCAGCTCCGTAGCGGGATACAATGAGCAGTTCTTC.

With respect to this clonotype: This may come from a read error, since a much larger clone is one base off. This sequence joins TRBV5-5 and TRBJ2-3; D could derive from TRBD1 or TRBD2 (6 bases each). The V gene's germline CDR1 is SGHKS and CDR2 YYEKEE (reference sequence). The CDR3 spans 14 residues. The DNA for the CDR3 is TGTGCCAGCAGCTTGGGAGGGGGGCAAGATACGCAGTGTTTT. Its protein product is CASSLGGGQDTQCF.

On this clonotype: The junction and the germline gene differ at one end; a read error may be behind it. The CDR3 DNA reads as TGTGCCATCAGCTTAGGGGGGCAGGGGTTGGACACTGAAGCTTTCTTT. The encoded protein is CAISLGGQGLDTEAFF. The chain links TRBV7-2 to TRBJ1-1; D is perhaps TRBD1 (6 bases). The CDR3 contains 16 residues. CDR1 SGHTA and CDR2 FQGNSA come from the germline V gene. Filled out from reference TRBV7-2 and TRBJ1-1, the complete variable domain reads GAGVSQSPSNKVTEKGKDVELRCDPISGHTALYWYRQSLGQGLEFLIYFQGNSAPDKSGLPSDRFSAERTGGSVSTLTIQRTQQEDSAVYLCAISLGGQGLDTEAFFGQGTRLTVV.

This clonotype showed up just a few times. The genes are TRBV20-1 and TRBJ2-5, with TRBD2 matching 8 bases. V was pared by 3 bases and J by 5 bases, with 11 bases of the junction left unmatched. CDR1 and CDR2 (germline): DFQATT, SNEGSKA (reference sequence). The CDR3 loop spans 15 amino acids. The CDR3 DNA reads TGCAGTGCTAGTTTCGGGGGGGCCTCCCTGGAGACCCAGTACTTC. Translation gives CSASFGGASLETQYF.